This T cell receptor (beta chain) emerged from a study of identical twins. Germline CDR1 reads DFQATT; CDR2 reads SNEGSKA (reference sequence). With 6 bases removed from V and 0 bases from J, the gap between germline ends came to 13 bases. The CDR3 has 14 amino acids. This clonotype has a handful of counts. MiXCR was run by TCRdb on the 5' RACE reads, yielding one entry per CDR3 protein. The data hold around 1.7 million distinct CDR3 sequences, with less than 40% observed a single time. The J gene is TRBJ2-3, the V gene TRBV20-1; a possible D gene is TRBD1 (8 bases). Source material: cord blood. The receptor was isolated from a newborn girl in good health. In DNA, the CDR3 is TGCAGTGCGCACAGGGGGGGTAGCACAGATACGCAGTATTTT. Translated: CSAHRGGSTDTQYF.